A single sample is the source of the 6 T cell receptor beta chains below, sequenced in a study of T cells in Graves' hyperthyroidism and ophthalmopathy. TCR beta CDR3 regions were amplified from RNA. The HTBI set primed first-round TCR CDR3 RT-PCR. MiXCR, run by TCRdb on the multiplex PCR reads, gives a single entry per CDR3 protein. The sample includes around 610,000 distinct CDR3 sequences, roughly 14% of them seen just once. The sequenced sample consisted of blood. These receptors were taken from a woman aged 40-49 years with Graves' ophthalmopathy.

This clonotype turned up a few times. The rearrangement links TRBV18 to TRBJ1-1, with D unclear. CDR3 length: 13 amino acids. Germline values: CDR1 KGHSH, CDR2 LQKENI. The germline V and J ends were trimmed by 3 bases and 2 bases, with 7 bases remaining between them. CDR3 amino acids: CASSPTANTEAFF. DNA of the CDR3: TGTGCCAGCTCACCTACAGCAAACACTGAAGCTTTCTTT.

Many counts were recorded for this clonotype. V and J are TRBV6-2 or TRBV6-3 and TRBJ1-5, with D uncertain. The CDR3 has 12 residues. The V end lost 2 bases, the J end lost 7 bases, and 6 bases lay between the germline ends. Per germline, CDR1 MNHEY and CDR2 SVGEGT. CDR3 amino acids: CASSYVGQPQHF. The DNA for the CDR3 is TGTGCCAGCAGTTACGTCGGACAGCCCCAGCATTTT.

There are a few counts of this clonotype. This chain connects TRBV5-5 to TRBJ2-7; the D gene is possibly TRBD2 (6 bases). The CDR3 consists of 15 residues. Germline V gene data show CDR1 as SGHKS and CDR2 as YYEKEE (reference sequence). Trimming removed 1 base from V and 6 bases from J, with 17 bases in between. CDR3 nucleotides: TGTGCCAGCAGCTTGATAGGCCGCGTGGAGGGCGAGCAGTACTTC. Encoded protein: CASSLIGRVEGEQYF.

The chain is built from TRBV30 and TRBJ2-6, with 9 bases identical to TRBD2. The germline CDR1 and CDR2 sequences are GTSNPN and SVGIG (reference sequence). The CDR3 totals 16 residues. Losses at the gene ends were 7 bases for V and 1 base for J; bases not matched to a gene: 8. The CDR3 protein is CASNIAGVSGANVLTF. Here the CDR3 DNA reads TGTGCCTCCAATATAGCGGGAGTATCTGGGGCCAACGTCCTGACTTTC.

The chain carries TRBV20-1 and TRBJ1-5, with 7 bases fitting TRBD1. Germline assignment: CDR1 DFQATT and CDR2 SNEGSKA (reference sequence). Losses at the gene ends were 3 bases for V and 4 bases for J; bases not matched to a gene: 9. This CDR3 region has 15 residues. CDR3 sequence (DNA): TGCAGTGCTAGGTCCTCCTTACAGGGGAATCAGCCCCAGCATTTT. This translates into CSARSSLQGNQPQHF.

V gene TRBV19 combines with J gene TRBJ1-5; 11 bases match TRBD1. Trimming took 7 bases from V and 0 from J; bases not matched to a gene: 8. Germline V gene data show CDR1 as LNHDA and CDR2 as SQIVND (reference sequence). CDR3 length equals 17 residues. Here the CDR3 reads CASIGQGADYSNQPQHF. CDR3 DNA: TGTGCCAGTATCGGACAGGGGGCCGACTATAGCAATCAGCCCCAGCATTTT.